The rows below give T cell receptor beta chains drawn from one sample of a study of response to subunit inactivated influenza vaccine. TCRdb recomputed calls from the RT-PCR reads with MiXCR, one row per CDR3 protein. This sample has 500,000 to 600,000 distinct CDR3 sequences, with about 11% found just once. The input for sequencing was PBMCs from blood, taken on the day of vaccination. These receptors originate from a man aged 45 to 65 who received an inactivated influenza vaccine. CDR3s include the opening cysteine and the closing phenylalanine or tryptophan. The D gene is left open where the match is weak. Some rows mark clone size as missing; the rest say once, few, many or name a class of expanded clone.

length,V,D,J,size,CDR3,DNA
15,TRBV28,NA,TRBJ1-1,many,CASSPGGGWDTEAFF,TGTGCCAGCAGCCCCGGGGGGGGGTGGGACACTGAAGCTTTCTTT
14,TRBV20-1,NA,TRBJ2-7,few,CSALARDKKYEQYF,TGCAGTGCTCTTGCCCGAGACAAAAAGTACGAGCAGTACTTC
14,TRBV7-2,TRBD1,TRBJ1-1,NA,CASSLTQGASEAFF,TGTGCCAGCAGCTTAACCCAGGGGGCTTCTGAAGCTTTCTTT
16,TRBV7-9,TRBD1,TRBJ2-1,NA,CASSLDKGASYNEQFF,TGTGCCAGCAGCTTAGACAAGGGGGCATCCTACAATGAGCAGTTCTTC
16,TRBV4-1,TRBD1,TRBJ2-7,few,CASSPLPGQTFYEQYF,TGCGCCAGCAGCCCCCTCCCGGGACAGACATTCTACGAGCAGTACTTC
15,TRBV27,NA,TRBJ2-7,NA,CASSLSFGVSYEQYF,TGTGCCAGCAGTTTATCGTTCGGGGTATCCTACGAGCAGTACTTC
13,TRBV20-1,NA,TRBJ2-2,few,CSATDSIYGELFF,TGCAGTGCTACCGACAGCATCTACGGGGAGCTGTTTTTT
14,TRBV5-5,NA,TRBJ2-3,NA,CASSTWVVADTQYF,TGTGCCAGCAGCACGTGGGTCGTGGCAGATACGCAGTATTTT
17,TRBV28,NA,TRBJ2-3,many,CASSWPTRVPKSDTQYF,TGTGCCAGCAGTTGGCCCACCCGGGTTCCAAAGTCAGATACGCAGTATTTT
15,TRBV7-2,NA,TRBJ2-6,NA,CASRTVPDGANVLTF,TGTGCCAGCAGAACGGTCCCAGACGGGGCCAACGTCCTGACTTTC
14,TRBV6-1,NA,TRBJ1-2,few,CASSGTSRGYGYTF,TGTGCCAGCAGTGGGACTTCTAGAGGCTATGGCTACACCTTC
15,TRBV10-3,TRBD2,TRBJ2-1,NA,CAIMGTGTSSNEQFF,TGTGCCATCATGGGGACCGGGACTAGTAGTAATGAGCAGTTCTTC
13,TRBV7-2,NA,TRBJ2-2,many,CASSLDGAGELFF,TGTGCCAGCAGCTTAGACGGGGCGGGGGAGCTGTTTTTT
15,TRBV28,TRBD1,TRBJ2-1,few,CASRTGQGAYNEQFF,TGTGCCAGCAGAACCGGACAGGGGGCCTACAATGAGCAGTTCTTC
11,TRBV25-1,TRBD1,TRBJ1-2,NA,CASPYRGGYTF,TGTGCCAGCCCTTACAGGGGGGGCTACACCTTC
14,TRBV20-1,TRBD1,TRBJ2-7,few,CSGKYRQGSHEQYF,TGCAGTGGCAAGTATAGACAGGGTAGCCACGAGCAGTACTTC
12,TRBV12-3/TRBV12-4,NA,TRBJ2-2,many,CASSFGPGELFF,TGTGCCAGCAGTTTCGGACCCGGGGAGCTGTTTTTT
13,TRBV6-6,TRBD2,TRBJ2-7,many,CASSSGLAGEQYF,TGTGCCAGCAGTTCGGGACTAGCGGGAGAGCAGTACTTC
18,TRBV11-2,NA,TRBJ1-2,NA,CASNPLSIGQFLNYGYTF,TGTGCCAGCAACCCCCTATCCATTGGACAGTTCCTTAACTATGGCTACACCTTC
18,TRBV4-2,TRBD2,TRBJ2-3,few,CASSQDGTSGSRIDTQYF,TGTGCCAGCAGCCAAGATGGGACTAGCGGGAGTCGGATAGATACGCAGTATTTT
16,TRBV7-2,TRBD2,TRBJ2-5,few,CASSSGTSGAQETQYF,TGTGCCAGCAGCTCCGGGACTAGCGGGGCCCAAGAGACCCAGTACTTC
15,TRBV12-3/TRBV12-4,TRBD1,TRBJ2-3,NA,CASSYQGVKTDTQYF,TGTGCCAGCAGTTATCAGGGGGTTAAGACAGATACGCAGTATTTT
14,TRBV29-1,NA,TRBJ2-5,once,CSVERAEYQETQYF,TGCAGCGTTGAACGGGCGGAGTACCAAGAGACCCAGTACTTC
16,TRBV28,TRBD1,TRBJ1-2,NA,CASSTGTAMTNYGYTF,TGTGCCAGCAGTACCGGGACAGCCATGACTAACTATGGCTACACCTTC
12,TRBV20-1,NA,TRBJ1-4,NA,CSASGIREGLFF,TGCAGTGCTAGCGGGATCCGGGAGGGACTGTTTTTT
12,TRBV11-3,NA,TRBJ2-7,NA,CASSSDNREQYF,TGTGCCAGCAGCTCGGACAACCGCGAGCAGTACTTC
15,TRBV6-2/TRBV6-3,TRBD2,TRBJ2-5,few,CASRPGTSGVGTQYF,TGTGCCAGCAGACCCGGGACTAGCGGGGTTGGGACCCAGTACTTC
12,TRBV12-3/TRBV12-4,TRBD2,TRBJ2-1,NA,CASSFSGGYLFF,TGTGCCAGCAGTTTTAGCGGGGGGTATCTGTTCTTC
15,TRBV5-1,NA,TRBJ2-7,few,CASSRGGEPTYEQYF,TGCGCCAGCAGCAGAGGGGGGGAGCCAACCTACGAGCAGTACTTC
20,TRBV4-3,TRBD2,TRBJ2-1,few,CASSRSGTSGIRRSYNEQFF,TGCGCCAGCAGCCGATCGGGAACTAGCGGGATAAGGAGGTCCTACAATGAGCAGTTCTTC
15,TRBV20-1,TRBD1,TRBJ2-3,many,CSAQPFRQGSDTQYF,TGCAGTGCTCAACCCTTCAGACAGGGTTCAGATACGCAGTATTTT
14,TRBV10-2,NA,TRBJ2-5,NA,CASSESWVAETQYF,TGCGCCAGCAGTGAGTCTTGGGTCGCAGAGACCCAGTACTTC
15,TRBV7-6,TRBD1,TRBJ2-7,few,CASSSQTGYSYEQYF,TGTGCCAGCAGCTCACAGACAGGGTACTCCTACGAGCAGTACTTC
14,TRBV7-2,NA,TRBJ1-1,few,CASSLLGQATEAFF,TGTGCCAGCAGCTTATTAGGCCAGGCCACTGAAGCTTTCTTT
14,TRBV12-3/TRBV12-4,NA,TRBJ2-3,NA,CASSHAESTDTQYF,TGTGCCAGCAGTCACGCCGAGAGCACAGATACGCAGTATTTT
13,TRBV7-9,NA,TRBJ2-2,NA,CASFARSTGELFF,TGTGCCAGCTTCGCGCGGAGCACCGGGGAGCTGTTTTTT
15,TRBV11-2,NA,TRBJ2-7,NA,CASSSPYSGSYEQYF,TGTGCCAGCAGCTCCCCATATAGCGGTTCCTACGAGCAGTACTTC
15,TRBV9,NA,TRBJ2-2,NA,CASSVDFPNTGELFF,TGTGCCAGCAGCGTAGACTTTCCGAACACCGGGGAGCTGTTTTTT
16,TRBV7-2,TRBD2,TRBJ2-5,few,CASSLGSREGQETQYF,TGTGCCAGCAGCTTAGGGTCGCGGGAGGGACAAGAGACCCAGTACTTC
12,TRBV6-2/TRBV6-3,NA,TRBJ2-4,many,CASSYSRDIQYF,TGTGCCAGCAGTTACAGCAGGGACATTCAGTACTTC
16,TRBV12-3/TRBV12-4,TRBD2,TRBJ2-1,NA,CASSRAPSGSLNEQFF,TGTGCCAGCAGCCGCGCGCCTAGCGGGAGCTTGAATGAGCAGTTCTTC
16,TRBV4-2,NA,TRBJ2-7,many,CASSQADQPFSYEQYF,TGTGCCAGCAGCCAAGCTGACCAACCTTTCTCCTACGAGCAGTACTTC
13,TRBV20-1,NA,TRBJ1-5,few,CSASLGLNQPQHF,TGCAGTGCTAGTCTTGGGCTAAATCAGCCCCAGCATTTT
17,TRBV7-2,TRBD1,TRBJ2-4,NA,CASSRTYDREIRNIQYF,TGTGCCAGCAGCCGAACCTATGACAGGGAGATTCGAAACATTCAGTACTTC
12,TRBV5-1,NA,TRBJ2-3,few,CASSSFTDTQYF,TGCGCCAGCAGCTCATTCACAGATACGCAGTATTTT
13,TRBV30,NA,TRBJ2-2,many,CAWSVGGAGELFF,TGTGCCTGGAGTGTAGGGGGGGCTGGGGAGCTGTTTTTT
13,TRBV20-1,TRBD2,TRBJ2-3,NA,CSASSSGRGTQYF,TGCAGTGCTAGTTCTAGCGGGAGGGGTACGCAGTATTTT